This entry describes one TCR beta chain. Its antigen is not identified. It was with unique molecular identifiers that the TCRbeta library was prepared. In TCRdb, the PCR reads were re-called with MiXCR into one record per CDR3 protein. The sample has some 350,000 distinct CDR3 sequences; 15% to 20% are singletons. The data originate from a study of T-cell reconstitution after alpha-beta-depleted transplantation in children. V gave up 0 bases and J gave up 0 bases, with 9 bases separating them. CDR1 and CDR2 (germline): MGHRA, YSYEKL. The CDR3 is 17 residues long. Whole-study findings and limits: Several hundred expanded graft clones reportedly were the source of alpha-beta T cells about two months after transplant. The main origin of T-cell counts and diversity one year after transplant was newly produced T cells.

The chain combines TRBV4-1 with TRBJ2-6; no firm D call. The origin of this receptor is a male patient between 2 and 10 years old who had a stem cell transplant for acute lymphoblastic leukemia, so the T cells may come from the graft donor. The sequencing used PBMCs, mostly from graft donor cells, collected 360 days after TCRalphabeta/CD19-depleted stem cell transplant. The CDR3 sequence: CASSQDRWFSGANVLTF. The CDR3 bases are TGCGCCAGCAGCCAAGATCGGTGGTTCTCTGGGGCCAACGTCCTGACTTTC.